The 18 T cell receptor beta chains listed next were all sequenced from one sample in a study of blood T cell repertoires in COVID-19. TCRdb's copy holds only in-frame clones and misses some; the assay was immunoSEQ multiplex PCR. The sample has 150,000 to 200,000 clones, 65% to 90% seen once. The sample comprised peripheral blood. The receptors here all came from a man in his fifties or sixties with active or convalescent COVID-19.

This clone is medium-sized within its sample. This chain joins TRBV28 and TRBJ1-5, with D unresolved. Germline V lookup: CDR1 MDHEN, CDR2 SYDVKM. V dropped 7 bases and J dropped 3 bases, with 13 bases sitting between them. This CDR3 comprises 14 residues. CDR3 nucleotides: TGTGCCAGCACCCCTTTCGGGGACAATCAGCCCCAGCATTTT. It codes for CASTPFGDNQPQHF.

The chain links TRBV5-6 to TRBJ1-1; 10 nucleotides agree with TRBD1. The length of the CDR3 is 16 residues. Germline CDR1 and CDR2: SGHDT and YYEEEE. V gave up 0 bases and J gave up 0 bases; unmatched junction bases: 2. Here the CDR3 reads CASSLVTGGMNTEAFF. The CDR3 bases are TGTGCCAGCAGCTTGGTGACAGGGGGCATGAACACTGAAGCTTTCTTT.

V is TRBV30 and J is TRBJ2-7, with TRBD1 identical over 10 bases. V was pared by 8 bases and J by 1 base, with 20 bases of the junction left unmatched. Germline CDR1 and CDR2: GTSNPN and SVGIG (reference sequence). The CDR3 extends over 18 amino acids. The CDR3 DNA sequence: TGTGCCGGAAAAGAAAAACCGGGACAGGGGCGGTCTTCCTACGAGCAGTACTTC. As protein: CAGKEKPGQGRSSYEQYF.

The genes are TRBV10-2 and TRBJ1-5; the D gene is possibly TRBD1 (6 bases). Germline-derived CDR1 and CDR2 are WSHSY and SAAADI. V was pared by 6 bases and J by 9 bases, with 9 bases between. The CDR3 contains 11 residues. In nucleotides, the CDR3 is TGCGCCAGCAGCCAACAGGGGCCCCAGCATTTT. Amino acid sequence: CASSQQGPQHF.

The genes are TRBV7-9 and TRBJ2-3, with 8 bases lining up with TRBD2. V was clipped by 5 bases and J by 2 bases; unmatched bases: 3. The CDR3 consists of 14 residues. Per the germline V gene, CDR1 is SEHNR and CDR2 is FQNEAQ (reference sequence). CDR3 sequence (DNA): TGTGCCAGCAGCACGACTAGCGCCACAGATACGCAGTATTTT. This sequence encodes CASSTTSATDTQYF.

J is TRBJ2-5 and V is TRBV7-2; no clear D gene. From germline, CDR1 is SGHTA and CDR2 FQGNSA. This CDR3 is built from 13 residues. V was pared by 5 bases and J by 4 bases, with 11 bases between. Written as DNA, the CDR3 is TGTGCCAGCAGCACTTGGGCCCTAGAGACCCAGTACTTC. Its translation: CASSTWALETQYF.

This clone was found many times. This CDR3 reads CASSYRDRAGYTF. The CDR3 DNA reads TGTGCCAGCAGTTACCGGGACAGGGCTGGCTACACCTTC. J is TRBJ1-2 and V is TRBV27; 9 positions agree with TRBD1. CDR1 is MNHEY, CDR2 SMNVEV, per germline (reference sequence). J gave up 7 bases and V 4 bases, and 4 bases lay outside the gene matches. The CDR3 runs to 13 residues.

The V gene is TRBV14, the J gene TRBJ1-6; the D gene is possibly TRBD1 (6 bases). In germline, CDR1 is SGHDN, CDR2 FVKESK. The germline V and J ends were trimmed by 5 bases and 8 bases, with 16 bases remaining between them. The CDR3 runs 15 residues. CDR3 in amino acids: CASSDGQPGYSPLHF. The CDR3 nucleotides are TGTGCCAGCAGCGACGGACAGCCTGGGTATTCACCCCTCCACTTT.

The chain employs TRBV2 and TRBJ2-1; TRBD2 is a possible D gene (6 bases). The CDR3 sequence is 16 residues long. Trimming took 7 bases from V and 0 from J, leaving 16 bases between them. In germline, CDR1 is SNHLY, CDR2 FYNNEI. The CDR3 sequence: CASKAGTSISYNEQFF. In DNA, the CDR3 is TGTGCCAGCAAAGCCGGGACTTCGATCTCCTACAATGAGCAGTTCTTC.

In the case of this clone: At one boundary the junction diverges from the germline segment, which might be a read error. The V call is TRBV5-1, the J call TRBJ2-4, with D tentatively TRBD2 (6 bases). Germline V CDR1 and CDR2: SGHRS, YFSETQ. The CDR3 sequence is 13 residues long. In nucleotides, the CDR3 is TGCGCCACCAGCCCCGGGGGTGCGGACATTCAGTACTTC. As protein: CATSPGGADIQYF.

The V call is TRBV6-5, the J call TRBJ2-2, with 7 bases lining up with TRBD1. The CDR3 extends over 14 amino acids. V was clipped by 5 bases and J by 3 bases; unmatched bases: 3. Germline CDR1 and CDR2: MNHEY and SVGAGI. The CDR3 protein is CASSRTGYTGELFF. The DNA of the CDR3 is TGTGCCAGCAGTCGGACAGGATACACCGGGGAGCTGTTTTTT.

The chain is built from TRBV2 and TRBJ2-2, with 7 bases matching TRBD1. CDR3 length equals 12 residues. Unmatched junction bases numbered 4, after V lost 11 bases and J lost 4 bases. Germline V gene lookup returns CDR1 SNHLY and CDR2 FYNNEI. CDR3 nucleotides: TGTGCCGGACAGGCCAGCACCGGGGAGCTGTTTTTT. As protein: CAGQASTGELFF.

The CDR3 here is CASTSEQVYGYTF. The CDR3 DNA reads as TGTGCCAGCACTAGCGAACAGGTCTATGGCTACACCTTC. The rearrangement links TRBV9 to TRBJ1-2; perhaps TRBD1 as D (5 bases). The CDR3 length is 13 residues. The V gene lost 6 bases and the J gene lost 4 bases, with 13 bases spanning the gap. CDR1 SGDLS and CDR2 YYNGEE come from the germline V gene.

The CDR3 sequence is CASSVSGGAHNEQFF. The DNA for the CDR3 is TGTGCCAGCAGCGTTAGCGGGGGGGCCCACAATGAGCAGTTCTTC. The J gene is TRBJ2-1, the V gene TRBV7-2, with 11 bases fitting TRBD2. Germline V gene sequence: CDR1 SGHTA, CDR2 FQGNSA. CDR3 size: 15 residues. Trimming at V came to 5 bases and at J to 5 bases, leaving 5 bases not matched to a gene.

As regards this clone: Other DNA sequences of this sample code for an identical CDR3. V and J are TRBV6-5 and TRBJ1-2; 11 nucleotides line up with TRBD1. V lost 2 bases and J lost 4; bases outside the gene matches: 0. Germline V gives CDR1 MNHEY, CDR2 SVGAGI. This CDR3 region has 14 residues. CDR3 residues: CASSYGTGGYGYTF. CDR3 DNA sequence: TGTGCCAGCAGTTACGGGACAGGGGGCTATGGCTACACCTTC.

This chain uses TRBV28 with TRBJ2-7; tentatively, D is TRBD1 (5 bases). The CDR3 consists of 15 residues. CDR1 MDHEN and CDR2 SYDVKM come from the germline V gene. V gave up 5 bases and J gave up 1 base, with 15 bases separating them. This CDR3 is CASSGHNLGSYEQYF. In nucleotides, the CDR3 is TGTGCCAGCAGTGGACATAATTTAGGGTCCTACGAGCAGTACTTC. The variable domain in full, with the rest retrieved from reference TRBV28 and TRBJ2-7, is DVKVTQSSRYLVKRTGEKVFLECVQDMDHENMFWYRQDPGLGLRLIYFSYDVKMKEKGDIPEGYSVSREKKERFSLILESASTNQTSMYLCASSGHNLGSYEQYFGPGTRLTVT.

The V gene is TRBV6-5, the J gene TRBJ2-7, with 7 bases aligning to TRBD1. Germline trimming cut 6 bases from V and 0 bases from J; bases unmatched to any gene: 5. Germline assignment: CDR1 MNHEY and CDR2 SVGAGI. The CDR3 covers 14 residues. CDR3 residues: CASSRDSVSYEQYF. For the CDR3, the DNA is TGTGCCAGCAGCCGGGACAGTGTCTCCTACGAGCAGTACTTC.

This clone was recorded once. The chain uses TRBV3-1 (or the pseudogene TRBV3-2) and TRBJ2-2; 10 bases are a match to TRBD1. Germline CDR1 reads LGHDT; CDR2 reads YNNKEL (reference sequence). This CDR3 has 15 amino acids. The V and J ends lost 5 bases and 8 bases, in that order; junction bases with no gene match: 8. The CDR3 spells CASSVGTGVRGELFF. DNA for the CDR3: TGTGCCAGCAGCGTTGGGACAGGGGTTCGGGGGGAGCTGTTTTTT.